This TCR beta chain originates from a study of beta chain features in type 1 diabetes. Study findings and constraints: All four CD4+ subsets from Type 1 diabetes patients carried moderately but significantly shorter TCRB CDR3s. More deletions and fewer insertions at VDJ junctions were seen in type 1 diabetes patients. Sequencing of cDNA might inflate the share of cells that strongly express TCR.

As concerns this clone: Its specificity is unknown.

The germline V gene encodes CDR1 SGHTA and CDR2 FQGNSA. Trimming took off 5 bases at V and 0 bases at J, with 12 bases between the two ends. The CDR3 runs 15 residues. The authors sorted CD4+ naive, central memory, regulatory and stem cell-like memory cells via CD45RO/CCR7/CD25/CD127/CD95/CD27. Populations isolated by sorting all had purity greater than 95%. Expressed TCRB transcripts were sequenced because the isolated RNA had all been reverse transcribed beforehand. TCRdb's copy holds only in-frame clones and misses some; the assay was immunoSEQ multiplex PCR. This repertoire shows roughly 150,000 clones, 9% to 10% found once; its top ten account for under 0.85%.

The sequence derives from a woman aged 25 to 39 with type 1 diabetes. J is TRBJ2-3 and V is TRBV7-2; the D is unclear. Source material: central memory CD4+ T cells from blood. DNA for the CDR3: TGTGCCAGCAGCAAACACGGGTCTAGCACAGATACGCAGTATTTT. Amino acids: CASSKHGSSTDTQYF.